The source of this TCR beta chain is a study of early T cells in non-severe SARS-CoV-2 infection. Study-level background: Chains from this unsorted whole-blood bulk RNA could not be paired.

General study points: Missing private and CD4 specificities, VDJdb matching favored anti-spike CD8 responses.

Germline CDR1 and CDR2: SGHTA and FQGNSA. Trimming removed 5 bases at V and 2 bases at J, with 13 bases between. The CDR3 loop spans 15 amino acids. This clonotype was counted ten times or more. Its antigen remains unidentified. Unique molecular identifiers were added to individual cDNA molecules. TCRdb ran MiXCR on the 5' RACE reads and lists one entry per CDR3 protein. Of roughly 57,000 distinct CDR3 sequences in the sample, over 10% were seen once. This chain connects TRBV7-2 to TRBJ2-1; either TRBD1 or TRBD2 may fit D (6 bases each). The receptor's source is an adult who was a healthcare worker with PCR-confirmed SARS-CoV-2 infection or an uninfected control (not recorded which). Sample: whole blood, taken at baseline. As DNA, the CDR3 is TGTGCCAGCAGCGCCGGAGGGGGTACCTACAATGAGCAGTTCTTC. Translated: CASSAGGGTYNEQFF.